This T cell receptor beta chain emerged from a study of molecular identifiers for immune sequencing clone quantification. Overall study: Replicate experiments divided RNA from about 19,000 or 110,000 naive CD8 cells into five parts and sequenced four.

The CDR3 totals 12 residues. CDR1 is LNHDA and CDR2 is SQIVND in the germline V gene (reference sequence). In its sample, this clonotype was seen a few times. The junction and the germline gene differ at one end; a read error may be behind it. TCRdb redid the calling of the PCR reads with MiXCR, one entry per CDR3 protein. Of approximately 500,000 distinct CDR3 sequences listed, about a quarter are singletons. Sorting captured naive CD8 T cells as CD8+CD4-CCR7+CD45RA+. The sequenced material came from naive CD8+ T cells from blood, with Jurkat cell RNA spiked in. Subset in this sample: FACS-sorted CD8+CD4-CCR7+CD45RA+ naive T cells. V gene TRBV19 combines with J gene TRBJ2-4, with 12 bases fitting TRBD2. The clonotype originates from a human donor in good health. Some libraries in this study had Jurkat cell RNA spiked in. The chain's CDR3 is CASGRAENIQYF. CDR3 coding DNA: TGCGCTAGCGGGAGGGCCGAAAACATTCAGTACTTC.